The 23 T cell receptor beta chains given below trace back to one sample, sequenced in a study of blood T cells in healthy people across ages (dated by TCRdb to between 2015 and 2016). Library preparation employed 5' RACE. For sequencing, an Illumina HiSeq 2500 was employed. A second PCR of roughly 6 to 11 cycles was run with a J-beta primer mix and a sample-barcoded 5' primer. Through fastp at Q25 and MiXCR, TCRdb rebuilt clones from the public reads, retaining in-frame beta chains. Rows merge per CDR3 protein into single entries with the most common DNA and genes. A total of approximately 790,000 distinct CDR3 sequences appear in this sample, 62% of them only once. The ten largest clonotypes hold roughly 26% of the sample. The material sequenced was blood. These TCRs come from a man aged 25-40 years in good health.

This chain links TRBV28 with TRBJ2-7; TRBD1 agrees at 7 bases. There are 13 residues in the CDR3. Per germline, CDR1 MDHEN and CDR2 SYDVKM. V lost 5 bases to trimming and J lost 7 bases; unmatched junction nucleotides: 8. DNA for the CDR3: TGTGCCAGCAGTCAGGACAGGACGAGGGAGCAGTACTTC. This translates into CASSQDRTREQYF.

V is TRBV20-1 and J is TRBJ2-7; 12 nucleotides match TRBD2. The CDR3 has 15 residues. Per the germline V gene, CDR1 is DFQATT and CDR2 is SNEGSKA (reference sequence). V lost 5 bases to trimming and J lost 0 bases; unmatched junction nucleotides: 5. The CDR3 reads CSAWTSGASSYEQYF. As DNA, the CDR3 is TGCAGTGCTTGGACTAGCGGGGCGAGCTCCTACGAGCAGTACTTC.

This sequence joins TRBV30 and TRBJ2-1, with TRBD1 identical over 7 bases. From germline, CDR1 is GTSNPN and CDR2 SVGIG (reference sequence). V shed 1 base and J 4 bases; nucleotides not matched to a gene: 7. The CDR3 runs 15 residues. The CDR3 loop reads CAWSAHRGRYNEQFF. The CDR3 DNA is TGTGCCTGGAGTGCCCACAGGGGTCGGTACAATGAGCAGTTCTTC.

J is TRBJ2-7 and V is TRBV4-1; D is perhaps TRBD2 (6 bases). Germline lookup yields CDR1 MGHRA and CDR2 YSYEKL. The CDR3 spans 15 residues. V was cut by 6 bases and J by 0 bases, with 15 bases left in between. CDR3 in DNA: TGCGCCAGCAGTCTCGGGACTCAGAGCTCCTACGAGCAGTACTTC. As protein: CASSLGTQSSYEQYF.

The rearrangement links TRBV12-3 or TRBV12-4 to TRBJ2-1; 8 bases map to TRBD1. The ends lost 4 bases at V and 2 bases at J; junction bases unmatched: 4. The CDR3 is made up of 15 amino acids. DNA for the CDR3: TGTGCCAGCAGTTCGGGACAGGACCCCTACAATGAGCAGTTCTTC. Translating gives CASSSGQDPYNEQFF.

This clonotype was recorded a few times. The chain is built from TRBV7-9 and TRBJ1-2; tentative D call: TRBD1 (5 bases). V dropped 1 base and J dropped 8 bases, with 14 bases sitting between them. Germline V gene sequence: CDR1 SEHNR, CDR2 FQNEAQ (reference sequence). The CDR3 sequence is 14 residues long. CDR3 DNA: TGTGCCAGCAGCTTAGATACCAGGGTGGGCGGCTACACCTTC. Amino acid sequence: CASSLDTRVGGYTF.

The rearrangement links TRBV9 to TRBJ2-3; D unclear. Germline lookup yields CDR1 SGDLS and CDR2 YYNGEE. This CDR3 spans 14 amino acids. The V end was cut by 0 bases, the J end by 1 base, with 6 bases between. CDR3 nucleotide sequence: TGTGCCAGCAGCGTAGACGGCGGCACAGATACGCAGTATTTT. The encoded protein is CASSVDGGTDTQYF.

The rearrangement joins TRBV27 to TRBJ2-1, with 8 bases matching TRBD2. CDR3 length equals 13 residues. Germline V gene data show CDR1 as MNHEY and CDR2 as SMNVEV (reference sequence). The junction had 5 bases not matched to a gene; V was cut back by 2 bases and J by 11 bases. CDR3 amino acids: CASSLPGLVKQFF. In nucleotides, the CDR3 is TGTGCCAGCAGTTTACCGGGACTAGTAAAGCAGTTCTTC.

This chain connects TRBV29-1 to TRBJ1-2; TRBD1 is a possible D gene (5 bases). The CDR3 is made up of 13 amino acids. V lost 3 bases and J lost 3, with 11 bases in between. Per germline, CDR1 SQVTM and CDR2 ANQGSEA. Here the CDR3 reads CSVEGPRDYGYTF. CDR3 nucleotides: TGCAGCGTTGAGGGGCCGAGGGACTATGGCTACACCTTC. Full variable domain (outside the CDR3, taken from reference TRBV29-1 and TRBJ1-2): SAVISQKPSRDICQRGTSLTIQCQVDSQVTMMFWYRQQPGQSLTLIATANQGSEATYESGFVIDKFPISRPNLTFSTLTVSNMSPEDSSIYLCSVEGPRDYGYTFGSGTRLTVV.

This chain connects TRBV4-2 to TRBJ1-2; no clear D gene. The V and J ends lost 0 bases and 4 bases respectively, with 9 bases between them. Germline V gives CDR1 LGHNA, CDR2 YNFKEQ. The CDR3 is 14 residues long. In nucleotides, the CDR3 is TGTGCCAGCAGCCAAGATGAAGGAAGCTATGGCTACACCTTC. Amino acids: CASSQDEGSYGYTF.

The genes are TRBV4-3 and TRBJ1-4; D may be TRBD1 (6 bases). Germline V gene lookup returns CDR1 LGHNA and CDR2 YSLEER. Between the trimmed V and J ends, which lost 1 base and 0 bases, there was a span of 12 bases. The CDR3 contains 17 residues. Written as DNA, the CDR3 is TGCGCCAGCAGCCAAGTGATCCCAGGGGCAACTAATGAAAAACTGTTTTTT. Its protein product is CASSQVIPGATNEKLFF.

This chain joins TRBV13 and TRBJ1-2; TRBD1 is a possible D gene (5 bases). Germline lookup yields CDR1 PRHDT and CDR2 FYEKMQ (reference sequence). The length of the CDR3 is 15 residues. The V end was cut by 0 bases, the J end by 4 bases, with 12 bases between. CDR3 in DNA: TGTGCCAGCAGCTTAGGACAGGCGATCGTCTATGGCTACACCTTC. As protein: CASSLGQAIVYGYTF.

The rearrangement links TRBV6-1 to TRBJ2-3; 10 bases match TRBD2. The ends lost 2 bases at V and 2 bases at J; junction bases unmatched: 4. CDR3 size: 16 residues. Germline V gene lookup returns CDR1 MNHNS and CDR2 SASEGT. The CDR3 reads CASSENSGGPTDTQYF. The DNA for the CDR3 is TGTGCCAGCAGTGAAAATAGCGGGGGGCCCACAGATACGCAGTATTTT.

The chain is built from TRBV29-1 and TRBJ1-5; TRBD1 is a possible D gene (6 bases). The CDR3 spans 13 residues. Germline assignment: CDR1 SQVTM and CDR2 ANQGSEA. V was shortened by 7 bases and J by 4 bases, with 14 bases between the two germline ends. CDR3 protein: CSALTGQNQPQHF. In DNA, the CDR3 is TGCAGCGCCCTGACAGGACAGAATCAGCCCCAGCATTTT.

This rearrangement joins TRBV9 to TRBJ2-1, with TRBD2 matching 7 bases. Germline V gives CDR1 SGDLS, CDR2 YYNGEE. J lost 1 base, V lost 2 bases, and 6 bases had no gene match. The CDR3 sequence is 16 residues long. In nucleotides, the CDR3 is TGTGCCAGCAGCGTCGCGGCTAGCGGTTCCTACAATGAGCAGTTCTTC. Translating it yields CASSVAASGSYNEQFF.

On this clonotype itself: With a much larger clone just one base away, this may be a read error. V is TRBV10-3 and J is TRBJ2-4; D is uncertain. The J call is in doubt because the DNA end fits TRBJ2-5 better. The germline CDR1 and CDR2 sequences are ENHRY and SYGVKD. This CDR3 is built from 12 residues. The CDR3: CAVSESEETQYF. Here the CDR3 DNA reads TGTGCCGTCAGTGAGTCCGAAGAGACCCAGTACTTC.

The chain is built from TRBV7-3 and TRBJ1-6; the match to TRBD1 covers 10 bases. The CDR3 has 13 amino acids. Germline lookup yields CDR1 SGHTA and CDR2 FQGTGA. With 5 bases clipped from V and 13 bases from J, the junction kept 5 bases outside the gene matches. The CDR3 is CASSRDRGSPLHF. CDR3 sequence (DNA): TGTGCCAGCAGCCGGGACAGGGGTTCCCCCCTCCACTTT.

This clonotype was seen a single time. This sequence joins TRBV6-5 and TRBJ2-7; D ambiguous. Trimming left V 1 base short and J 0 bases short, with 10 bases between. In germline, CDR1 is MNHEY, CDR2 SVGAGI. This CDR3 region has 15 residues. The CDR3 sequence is CASSYFAQSSYEQYF. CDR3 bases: TGTGCCAGCAGTTACTTTGCCCAGAGCTCCTACGAGCAGTACTTC.

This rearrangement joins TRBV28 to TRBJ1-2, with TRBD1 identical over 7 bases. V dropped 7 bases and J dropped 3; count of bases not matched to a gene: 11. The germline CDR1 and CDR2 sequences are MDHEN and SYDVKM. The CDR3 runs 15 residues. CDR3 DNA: TGTGCCAGCATCCGGGCGACAGGGCAGTACTATGGCTACACCTTC. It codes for CASIRATGQYYGYTF.

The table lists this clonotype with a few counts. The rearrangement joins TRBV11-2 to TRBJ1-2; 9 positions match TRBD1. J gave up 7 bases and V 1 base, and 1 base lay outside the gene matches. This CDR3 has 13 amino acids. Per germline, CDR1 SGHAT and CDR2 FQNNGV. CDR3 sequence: CASSLGDRVGYTF. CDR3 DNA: TGTGCCAGCAGCTTAGGGGACAGGGTTGGCTACACCTTC.

CDR3 amino acids: CASSERGYTF. The DNA of the CDR3 is TGTGCCAGCAGCGAGAGAGGCTACACCTTC. V is TRBV2 and J is TRBJ1-2; no definite D call. The CDR3 has 10 amino acids. The V and J ends lost 6 bases and 8 bases respectively, with 7 bases between them. Germline values: CDR1 SNHLY, CDR2 FYNNEI. The complete variable domain, with remaining parts taken from reference TRBV2 and TRBJ1-2, reads EPEVTQTPSHQVTQMGQEVILRCVPISNHLYFYWYRQILGQKVEFLVSFYNNEISEKSEIFDDQFSVERPDGSNFTLKIRSTKLEDSAMYFCASSERGYTFGSGTRLTVV.

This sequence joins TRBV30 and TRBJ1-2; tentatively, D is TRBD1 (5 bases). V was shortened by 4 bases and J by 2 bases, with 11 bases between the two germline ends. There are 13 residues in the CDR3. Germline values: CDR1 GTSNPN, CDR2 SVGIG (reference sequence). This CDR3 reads CAWNQGTNYGYTF. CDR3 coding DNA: TGTGCCTGGAACCAGGGTACGAACTATGGCTACACCTTC. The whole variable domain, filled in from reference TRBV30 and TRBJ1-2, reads SQTIHQWPATLVQPVGSPLSLECTVEGTSNPNLYWYRQAAGRGLQLLFYSVGIGQISSEVPQNLSASRPQDRQFILSSKKLLLSDSGFYLCAWNQGTNYGYTFGSGTRLTVV.

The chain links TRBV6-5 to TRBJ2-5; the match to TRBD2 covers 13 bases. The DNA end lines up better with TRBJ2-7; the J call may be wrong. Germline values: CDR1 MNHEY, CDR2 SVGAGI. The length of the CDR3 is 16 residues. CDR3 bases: TGTGCCAGCAGTCGAGGACTAGCGGGGGTTGCCTACGAGCAGTACTTC. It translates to CASSRGLAGVAYEQYF.